Listed below are T cell receptor beta chains from one sample, sequenced in a study of read filtering for tumor transcriptome and immune sequencing. TCRdb reanalysed the reads using MiXCR and keeps one entry per CDR3 protein. The data contain 100,000 to 150,000 distinct CDR3 sequences, 13% of them singletons. The specimen sequenced was a population of CD138-negative cells sorted from bone marrow. The receptors shown here come from a donor at least 40 years old with multiple myeloma. CDR3s include the opening cysteine and the closing phenylalanine or tryptophan. Each record gives: J gene, D gene, V gene, clone size, CDR3 protein, CDR3 DNA. A D gene is named only where the DNA matches it firmly. The size field is filled for only some rows; it gives once, few, many or a size class.

TRBJ1-5 - TRBV5-1 many CASSLGDRNQPQHF TGCGCCAGCAGCTTGGGGGATCGCAATCAGCCCCAGCATTTT
TRBJ2-1 - TRBV15 many CATSRLSLTYNEQFF TGTGCCACCAGCAGGCTGTCTCTTACCTACAATGAGCAGTTCTTC
TRBJ2-7 TRBD1 TRBV20-1 few CSAKAGQGGREQYF TGCAGTGCAAAAGCAGGACAGGGTGGAAGAGAGCAGTACTTC
TRBJ1-1 TRBD1 TRBV6-2/TRBV6-3 many CASSFGTGGWTEAFF TGTGCCAGCAGTTTCGGGACAGGGGGCTGGACTGAAGCTTTCTTT
TRBJ2-7 - TRBV5-4 - CASRIKDSYEQYF TGTGCCAGCAGAATAAAGGACAGCTACGAGCAGTACTTC
TRBJ2-4 TRBD2 TRBV20-1 many CSARAGTSGSIGAKNIQYF TGCAGTGCTAGGGCCGGGACTAGCGGGAGTATTGGAGCCAAAAACATTCAGTACTTC
TRBJ2-7 TRBD2 TRBV7-8 many CASSAPGSGGLLSYEQYF TGTGCCAGCAGCGCACCTGGAAGCGGGGGGCTCCTTTCCTACGAGCAGTACTTC
TRBJ2-1 TRBD2 TRBV4-1 many CASSQGPGLAGNPEHNEQFF TGCGCCAGCAGCCAAGGACCTGGGCTAGCGGGAAACCCAGAGCACAATGAGCAGTTCTTC
TRBJ1-1 - TRBV6-5 many CASSYSFPVVTEAFF TGTGCCAGCAGTTACTCGTTTCCTGTAGTAACTGAAGCTTTCTTT
TRBJ1-3 - TRBV6-5 few CASSSQGTGNTIYF TGTGCCAGCAGTTCCCAGGGGACTGGAAACACCATATATTTT
TRBJ1-6 - TRBV2 - CASSDKVSQNSPLHF TGTGCCAGCAGTGATAAGGTCAGCCAGAATTCACCCCTCCACTTT